A single T cell receptor beta chain is shown here with its context. The sample is drawn from a study of blood T cell repertoires in COVID-19. Background on the study: The United States, Italy and Spain supplied acute and convalescent COVID-19 samples. T cells, B-cell-depleted T cells, or PBMCs provided the cDNA or gDNA that served as material.

Per the study methods: Estimation of nucleated cell counts relied on the amplification of reference gene primers. Method: immunoSEQ multiplex PCR; TCRdb's copy keeps in-frame clones and lacks some. The DNA gave D and trimming, while V, J and clone size come from that table. The sample records roughly 250,000 clones, 84% being singletons. Deletions cut 4 bases from V and 11 bases from J, with 15 bases between. The CDR3 runs 13 residues. Looked up from germline, CDR1 is LGHDT and CDR2 is YNNKEL (reference sequence). The receptor was isolated from a man over 45 with acute or convalescent COVID-19. The specimen sequenced was peripheral blood. The rearrangement uses TRBV3-1 (or the pseudogene TRBV3-2) and TRBJ2-1, with a weak D call TRBD2 (6 bases). CDR3 bases: TGTGCCAGCAGCCTTAGGGCGGGGCCGCAGCAGTTCTTC. It specifies CASSLRAGPQQFF.